This TCR beta chain was identified in a study of response to subunit inactivated influenza vaccine. Study-wide results and caveats: Authors suggested seasonal influenza vaccinations each recruit few new T cells.

This clonotype was recorded once. Its specificity is not known. TCRdb called the RT-PCR reads again in MiXCR, with one record for every CDR3 protein. The table has hundreds of thousands of distinct CDR3 sequences, 16% seen once. The junction had 2 bases not matched to a gene; V was cut back by 1 base and J by 4 bases. CDR3 size: 14 residues. The germline gives CDR1 DFQATT, CDR2 SNEGSKA (reference sequence). The source was CD4+ T cells sorted from PBMCs, collected less than 30 months after vaccination. This chain links TRBV20-1 with TRBJ1-2, with TRBD1 identical over 11 bases. This TCR derives from a man aged 50 to 75 who received an inactivated influenza vaccine. The DNA of the CDR3 is TGCAGTGCTAGAGCGGGGACAGGGGGCTATGGCTACACCTTC. This encodes CSARAGTGGYGYTF.